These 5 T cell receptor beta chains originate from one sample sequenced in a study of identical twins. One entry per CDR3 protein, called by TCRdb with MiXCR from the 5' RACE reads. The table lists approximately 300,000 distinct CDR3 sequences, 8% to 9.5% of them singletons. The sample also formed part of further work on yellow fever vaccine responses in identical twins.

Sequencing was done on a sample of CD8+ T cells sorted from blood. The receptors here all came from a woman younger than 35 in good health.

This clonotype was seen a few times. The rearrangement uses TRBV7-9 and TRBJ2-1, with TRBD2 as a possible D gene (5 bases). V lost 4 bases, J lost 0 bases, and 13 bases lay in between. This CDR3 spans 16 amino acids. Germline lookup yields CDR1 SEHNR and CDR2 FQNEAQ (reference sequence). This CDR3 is CASSSPGERSYNEQFF. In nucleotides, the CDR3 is TGTGCCAGCAGCTCCCCCGGGGAGCGCTCCTACAATGAGCAGTTCTTC.

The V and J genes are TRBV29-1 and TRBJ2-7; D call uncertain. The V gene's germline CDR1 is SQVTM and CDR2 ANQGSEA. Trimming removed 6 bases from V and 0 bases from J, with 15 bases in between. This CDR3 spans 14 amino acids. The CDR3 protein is CSVRSRDRSYEQYF. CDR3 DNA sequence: TGCAGCGTCAGAAGCCGCGATCGCTCCTACGAGCAGTACTTC.

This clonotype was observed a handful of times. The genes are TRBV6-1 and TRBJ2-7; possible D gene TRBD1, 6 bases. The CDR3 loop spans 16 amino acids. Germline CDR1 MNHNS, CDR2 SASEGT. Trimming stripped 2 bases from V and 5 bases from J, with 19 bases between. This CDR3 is CASSEWWDTADDEQYF. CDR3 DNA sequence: TGTGCCAGCAGTGAATGGTGGGACACGGCAGACGACGAGCAGTACTTC.

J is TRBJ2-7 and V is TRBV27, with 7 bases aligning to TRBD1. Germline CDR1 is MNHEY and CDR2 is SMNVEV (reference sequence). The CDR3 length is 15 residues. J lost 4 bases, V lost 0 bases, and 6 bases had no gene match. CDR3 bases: TGTGCCAGCAGTTTATCGAGAGGGGGCGGTTACGAGCAGTACTTC. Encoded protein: CASSLSRGGGYEQYF.

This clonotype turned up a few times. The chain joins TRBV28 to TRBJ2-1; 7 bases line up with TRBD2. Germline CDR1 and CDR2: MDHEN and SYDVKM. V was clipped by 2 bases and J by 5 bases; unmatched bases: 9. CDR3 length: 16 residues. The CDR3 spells CASSLLAGEVDNEQFF. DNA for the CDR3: TGTGCCAGCAGTTTACTCGCGGGAGAGGTGGACAATGAGCAGTTCTTC.